The 5 T cell receptor beta chains given below trace back to one sample, sequenced in a study of response to subunit inactivated influenza vaccine. TCRdb recomputed calls from the RT-PCR reads with MiXCR, one row per CDR3 protein. The data hold hundreds of thousands of distinct CDR3 sequences, with approximately 9.9% observed a single time. The starting material was PBMCs from blood, obtained roughly 47 days after vaccination. The receptors come from a man aged 50 or older who received an inactivated influenza vaccine.

The V gene is TRBV14, the J gene TRBJ2-3; D not certain. V was shortened by 0 bases and J by 4 bases, with 5 bases between the two germline ends. There are 13 residues in the CDR3. Germline-derived CDR1 and CDR2 are SGHDN and FVKESK. The CDR3 DNA is TGTGCCAGCAGCCAAGATTTCGCAGATACGCAGTATTTT. Translated: CASSQDFADTQYF. The whole variable domain, filled in from reference TRBV14 and TRBJ2-3, reads EAGVTQFPSHSVIEKGQTVTLRCDPISGHDNLYWYRRVMGKEIKFLLHFVKESKQDESGMPNNRFLAERTGGTYSTLKVQPAELEDSGVYFCASSQDFADTQYFGPGTRLTVL.

This clonotype was detected a few times. V and J are TRBV7-2 and TRBJ2-2, with TRBD1 matching 9 bases. Trimming at V came to 1 base and at J to 1 base, leaving 4 bases not matched to a gene. Germline CDR1 is SGHTA and CDR2 is FQGNSA. The CDR3 has 17 amino acids. The CDR3 nucleotides read TGTGCCAGCAGCTTAGTGGGGACAGGGATGAACACCGGGGAGCTGTTTTTT. Its protein product is CASSLVGTGMNTGELFF.

This chain connects TRBV29-1 to TRBJ2-3, with TRBD2 matching 12 bases. Germline CDR1 reads SQVTM; CDR2 reads ANQGSEA. The CDR3 has 18 residues. The V segment lost 5 bases and the J segment 0 bases; nucleotides outside the gene matches: 12. In DNA form, the CDR3 reads TGCAGCGTTAATGGACTAGCGGGAAAGGTCGGAAGCACAGATACGCAGTATTTT. It encodes CSVNGLAGKVGSTDTQYF.

The CDR3 spells CASSLFPQGKEASGTPNEQFF. In DNA form, the CDR3 reads TGTGCCAGCAGCTTATTCCCCCAGGGGAAGGAGGCTAGCGGGACGCCCAATGAGCAGTTCTTC. This chain joins TRBV11-2 and TRBJ2-1, with TRBD2 identical over 9 bases. Germline V lookup: CDR1 SGHAT, CDR2 FQNNGV. Unmatched junction bases numbered 23, after V lost 2 bases and J lost 6 bases. The CDR3 length is 21 residues.

The chain employs TRBV20-1 and TRBJ2-1; TRBD2 matches at 9 bases. The CDR3 has 16 residues. J was trimmed by 4 bases and V by 5 bases; bases with no gene match: 12. In germline, CDR1 is DFQATT, CDR2 SNEGSKA (reference sequence). The CDR3 loop is CSAPGTGTSRYNEQFF. Here the CDR3 DNA reads TGCAGTGCTCCGGGGACCGGGACTAGCCGTTACAATGAGCAGTTCTTC.